This T cell receptor beta chain was identified in a study of OX40 agonist ivuxolimab in advanced cancers. Germline lookup yields CDR1 MNHEY and CDR2 SVGAGI. V dropped 2 bases and J dropped 8; count of bases not matched to a gene: 5. The CDR3 has 14 amino acids. TCRdb keeps only in-frame clones here, not all; method: immunoSEQ multiplex PCR. The sample shows around 85,000 clones, around 90% of them seen only once. Material: CD4+ or CD8+ T cells sorted from blood, obtained in a trial of the OX40 agonist ivuxolimab. This clonotype was sampled from an adult with an advanced solid tumor such as melanoma, head and neck, liver or kidney cancer. The V gene is TRBV6-5, the J gene TRBJ2-1; 8 bases line up with TRBD2. The CDR3 nucleotides are TGTGCCAGCAGTTACGCCAGCGGGGGCGATGAGCAGTTCTTC. It translates to CASSYASGGDEQFF.